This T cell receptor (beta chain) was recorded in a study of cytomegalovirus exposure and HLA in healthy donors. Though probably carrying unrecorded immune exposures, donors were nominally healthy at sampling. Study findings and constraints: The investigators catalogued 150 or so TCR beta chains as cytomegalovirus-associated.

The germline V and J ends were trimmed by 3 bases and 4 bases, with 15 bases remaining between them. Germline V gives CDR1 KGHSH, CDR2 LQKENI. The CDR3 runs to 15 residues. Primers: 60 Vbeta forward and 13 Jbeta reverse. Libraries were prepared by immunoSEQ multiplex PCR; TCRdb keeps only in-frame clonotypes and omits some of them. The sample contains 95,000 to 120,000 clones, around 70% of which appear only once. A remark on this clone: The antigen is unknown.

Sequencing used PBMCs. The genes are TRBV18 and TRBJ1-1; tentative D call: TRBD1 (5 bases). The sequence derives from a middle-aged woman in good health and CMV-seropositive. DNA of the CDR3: TGTGCCAGCTCACCCGACAGACGCCCTGGCACTGAAGCTTTCTTT. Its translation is CASSPDRRPGTEAFF.